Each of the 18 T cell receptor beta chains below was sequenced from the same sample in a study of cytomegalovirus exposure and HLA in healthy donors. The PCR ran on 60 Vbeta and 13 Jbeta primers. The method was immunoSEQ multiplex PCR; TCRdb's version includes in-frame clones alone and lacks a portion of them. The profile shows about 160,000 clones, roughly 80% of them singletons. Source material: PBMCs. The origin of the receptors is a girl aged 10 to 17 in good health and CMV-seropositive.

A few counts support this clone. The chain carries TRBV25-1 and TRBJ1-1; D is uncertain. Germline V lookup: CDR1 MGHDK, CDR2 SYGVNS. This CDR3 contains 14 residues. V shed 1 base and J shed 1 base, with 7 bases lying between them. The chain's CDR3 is CASSEFEGNTEAFF. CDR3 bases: TGTGCCAGCAGTGAATTCGAGGGGAACACTGAAGCTTTCTTT.

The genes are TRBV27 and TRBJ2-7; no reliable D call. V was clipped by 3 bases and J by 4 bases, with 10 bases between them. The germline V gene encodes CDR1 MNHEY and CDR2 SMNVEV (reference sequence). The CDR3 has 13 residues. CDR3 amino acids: CASSLGVRYEQYF. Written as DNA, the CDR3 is TGTGCCAGCAGTTTGGGCGTGAGATACGAGCAGTACTTC.

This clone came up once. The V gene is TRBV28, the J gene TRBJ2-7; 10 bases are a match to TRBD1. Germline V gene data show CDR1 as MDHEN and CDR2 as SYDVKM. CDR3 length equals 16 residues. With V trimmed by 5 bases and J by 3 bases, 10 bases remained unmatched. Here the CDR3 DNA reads TGTGCCAGCAGTGACCACACCGGGACAGGGGACTACGAGCAGTACTTC. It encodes CASSDHTGTGDYEQYF.

The DNA for the CDR3 is TGTGCCACCGGCGGCGGGATTGACTCAGATACGCAGTATTTT. This sequence encodes CATGGGIDSDTQYF. The J gene is TRBJ2-3, the V gene TRBV15, with D maybe TRBD2 (6 bases). The CDR3 length is 14 residues. The ends were cut back, 8 bases at V and 4 bases at J, with 16 bases in the middle. The germline V gene encodes CDR1 LNHNV and CDR2 YYDKDF (reference sequence).

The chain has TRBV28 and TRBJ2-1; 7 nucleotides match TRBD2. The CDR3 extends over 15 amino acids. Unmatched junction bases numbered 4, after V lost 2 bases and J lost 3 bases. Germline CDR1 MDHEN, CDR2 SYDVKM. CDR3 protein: CASSLLAGVYNEQFF. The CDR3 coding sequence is TGTGCCAGCAGTTTACTGGCGGGAGTCTACAATGAGCAGTTCTTC. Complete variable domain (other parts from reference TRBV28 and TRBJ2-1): DVKVTQSSRYLVKRTGEKVFLECVQDMDHENMFWYRQDPGLGLRLIYFSYDVKMKEKGDIPEGYSVSREKKERFSLILESASTNQTSMYLCASSLLAGVYNEQFFGPGTRLTVL.

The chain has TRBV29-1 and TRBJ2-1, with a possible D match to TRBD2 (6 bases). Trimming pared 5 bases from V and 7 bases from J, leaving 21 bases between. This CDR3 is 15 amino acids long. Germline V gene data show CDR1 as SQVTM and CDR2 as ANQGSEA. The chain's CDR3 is CSVIRTGGIDNEQFF. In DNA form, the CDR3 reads TGCAGCGTTATCAGGACTGGCGGGATTGATAATGAGCAGTTCTTC.

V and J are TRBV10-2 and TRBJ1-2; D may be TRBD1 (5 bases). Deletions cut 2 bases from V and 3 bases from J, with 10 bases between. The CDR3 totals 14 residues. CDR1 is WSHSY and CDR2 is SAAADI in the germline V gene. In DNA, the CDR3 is TGCGCCAGCAGTGAGACAGGCGACTACTATGGCTACACCTTC. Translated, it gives CASSETGDYYGYTF.

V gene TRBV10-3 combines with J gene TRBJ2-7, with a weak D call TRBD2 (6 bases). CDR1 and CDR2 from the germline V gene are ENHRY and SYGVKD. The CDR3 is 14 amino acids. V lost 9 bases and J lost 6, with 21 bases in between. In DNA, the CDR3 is TGTGCCATTAGGGACGACGGGAGAAACCGCGAGCAGTACTTC. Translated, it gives CAIRDDGRNREQYF.

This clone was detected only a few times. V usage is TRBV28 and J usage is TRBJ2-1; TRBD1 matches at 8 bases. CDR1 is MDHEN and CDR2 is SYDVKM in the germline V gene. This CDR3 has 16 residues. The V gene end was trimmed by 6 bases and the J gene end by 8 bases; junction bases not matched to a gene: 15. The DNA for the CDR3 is TGTGCCAGCAGCGCTCAGACAGGGGCCGTCGGGGATGAGCAGTTCTTC. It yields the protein CASSAQTGAVGDEQFF.

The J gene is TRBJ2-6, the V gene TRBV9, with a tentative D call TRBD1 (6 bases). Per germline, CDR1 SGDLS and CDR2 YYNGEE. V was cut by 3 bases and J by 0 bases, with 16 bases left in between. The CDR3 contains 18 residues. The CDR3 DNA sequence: TGTGCCAGCAGCGAAACACCGGGACACCCCTCTGGGGCCAACGTCCTGACTTTC. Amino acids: CASSETPGHPSGANVLTF.

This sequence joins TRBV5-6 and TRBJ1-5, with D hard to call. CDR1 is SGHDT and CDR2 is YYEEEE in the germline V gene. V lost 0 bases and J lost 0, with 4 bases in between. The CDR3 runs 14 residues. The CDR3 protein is CASSLAGSNQPQHF. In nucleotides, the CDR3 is TGTGCCAGCAGCTTGGCCGGTAGCAATCAGCCCCAGCATTTT.

The CDR3 region has the DNA TGTGCCAGCAGGGCGGGACTCAGAGGGGAAAAACTGTTTTTT. Translated, it gives CASRAGLRGEKLFF. J is TRBJ1-4 and V is TRBV5-6, with D perhaps TRBD1 (5 bases). Germline V gives CDR1 SGHDT, CDR2 YYEEEE. V lost 5 bases and J lost 8, with 16 bases in between. The CDR3 runs 14 residues.

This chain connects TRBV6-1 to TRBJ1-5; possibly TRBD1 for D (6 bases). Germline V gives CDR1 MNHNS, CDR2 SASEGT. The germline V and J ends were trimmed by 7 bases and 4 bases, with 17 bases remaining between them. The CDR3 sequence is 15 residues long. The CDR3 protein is CASIRGIIENQPQHF. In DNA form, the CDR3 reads TGTGCCAGCATCAGGGGAATTATAGAGAATCAGCCCCAGCATTTT.

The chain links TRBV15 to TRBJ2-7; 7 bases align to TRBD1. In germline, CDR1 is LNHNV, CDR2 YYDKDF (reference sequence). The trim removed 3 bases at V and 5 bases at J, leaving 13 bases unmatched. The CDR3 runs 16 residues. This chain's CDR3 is CATSRDLSGGSDEQYF. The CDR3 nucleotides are TGTGCCACCAGCAGGGATTTATCAGGGGGTTCGGACGAGCAGTACTTC. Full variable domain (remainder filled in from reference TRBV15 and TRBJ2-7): DAMVIQNPRYQVTQFGKPVTLSCSQTLNHNVMYWYQQKSSQAPKLLFHYYDKDFNNEADTPDNFQSRRPNTSFCFLDIRSPGLGDTAMYLCATSRDLSGGSDEQYFGPGTRLTVT.

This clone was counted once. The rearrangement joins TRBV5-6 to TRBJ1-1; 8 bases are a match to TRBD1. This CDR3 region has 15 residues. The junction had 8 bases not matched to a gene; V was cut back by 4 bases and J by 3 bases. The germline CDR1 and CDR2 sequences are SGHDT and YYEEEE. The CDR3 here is CASSPMTGADTEAFF. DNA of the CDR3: TGTGCCAGCAGCCCCATGACAGGGGCGGACACTGAAGCTTTCTTT.

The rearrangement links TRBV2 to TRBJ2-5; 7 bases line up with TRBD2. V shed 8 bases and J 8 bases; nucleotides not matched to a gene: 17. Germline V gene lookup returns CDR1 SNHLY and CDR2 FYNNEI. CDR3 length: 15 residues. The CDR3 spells CASQSAGMGGVTQYF. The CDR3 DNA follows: TGTGCCAGCCAATCGGCGGGCATGGGGGGGGTTACCCAGTACTTC.

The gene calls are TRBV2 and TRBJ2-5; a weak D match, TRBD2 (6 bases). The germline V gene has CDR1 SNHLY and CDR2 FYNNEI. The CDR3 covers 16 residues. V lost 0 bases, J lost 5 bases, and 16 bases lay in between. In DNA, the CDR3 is TGTGCCAGCAGTGAAGCGCTAGGAGGGTATGGGGAGACCCAGTACTTC. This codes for CASSEALGGYGETQYF.

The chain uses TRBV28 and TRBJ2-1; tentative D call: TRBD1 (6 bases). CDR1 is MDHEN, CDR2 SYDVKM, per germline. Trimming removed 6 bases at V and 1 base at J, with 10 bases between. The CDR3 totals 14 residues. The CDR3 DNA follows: TGTGCCAGCAGAAGAGGGGGTTCCTACAATGAGCAGTTCTTC. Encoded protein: CASRRGGSYNEQFF.